This TCR beta chain was recorded in a study of preoperative IRX-2 immunotherapy in early breast cancer. Looked up from germline, CDR1 is SGHTA and CDR2 is FQGTGA. The CDR3 is 13 residues long. Trimming cost V 5 bases and J 9 bases, with 14 bases left between them. Clones were read by immunoSEQ multiplex PCR, and TCRdb kept only the in-frame ones, dropping some. Among under 45,000 clones listed, less than 95% were seen once. Treatment reported: preoperative locoregional IRX-2 cytokine immunotherapy. Patients received preoperative, locoregional IRX-2 cytokine immunotherapy in a phase Ib study. This chain connects TRBV7-3 to TRBJ2-1; TRBD2 is a possible D gene (6 bases). The sample in question was tumor tissue, obtained after IRX-2 immunotherapy. This TCR was sampled from a human donor with breast cancer. The CDR3 spells CASSLTSRSEQFF. As DNA, the CDR3 is TGTGCCAGCAGCCTTACTAGCCGGAGTGAGCAGTTCTTC.